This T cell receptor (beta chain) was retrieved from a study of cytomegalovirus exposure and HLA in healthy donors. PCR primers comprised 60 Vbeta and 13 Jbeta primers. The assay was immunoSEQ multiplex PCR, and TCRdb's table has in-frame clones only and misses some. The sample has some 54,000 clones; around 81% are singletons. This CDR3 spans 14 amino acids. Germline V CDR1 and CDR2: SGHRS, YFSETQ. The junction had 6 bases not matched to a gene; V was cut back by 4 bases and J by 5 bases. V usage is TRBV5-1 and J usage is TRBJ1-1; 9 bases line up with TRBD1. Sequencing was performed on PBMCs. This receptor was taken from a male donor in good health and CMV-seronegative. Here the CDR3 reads CASSPDRGSTEAFF. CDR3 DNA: TGCGCCAGCAGCCCAGACAGGGGGAGTACTGAAGCTTTCTTT.